The 25 T cell receptor beta chains below were found in one sample sequenced in a study of shared clonotypes between healthy human individuals (dated by TCRdb to the early 2020s). The library was made by the immunoSEQ multiplex PCR assay. The source is immuneACCESS, and TCRdb retained only in-frame sequences with V and J called. Part of the clones is not carried over; for the studies checked, unresolved V genes explain less than half of this, and the remainder is unexplained. The sample profile shows 1.4 million to 1.5 million clones; over 95% of them were found once. Clones ranked in the top ten supply 1% to 1.5% of the sample. The source material was naive CD4+ T cells sorted from blood. The cell subset or site label on this specimen signifies: CD45RA+ positively selected. All receptors derive from a man younger than 45 in good health.

J is TRBJ2-1 and V is TRBV18; 9 bases are a match to TRBD2. Germline CDR1 reads KGHSH; CDR2 reads LQKENI. Losses at the gene ends were 3 bases for V and 7 bases for J; bases not matched to a gene: 7. The CDR3 has 15 residues. CDR3 bases: TGTGCCAGCTCACCGAGGGTAGCGGGGGAGAATGAGCAGTTCTTC. It translates to CASSPRVAGENEQFF.

The chain employs TRBV5-1 and TRBJ2-7; possible D gene TRBD2, 5 bases. Looked up from germline, CDR1 is SGHRS and CDR2 is YFSETQ. This CDR3 region has 15 residues. Between the trimmed V and J ends, which lost 0 bases and 3 bases, there was a span of 13 bases. The CDR3 sequence: CASSLEAGLLYEQYF. As DNA, the CDR3 is TGCGCCAGCAGCTTGGAGGCGGGTCTCCTCTACGAGCAGTACTTC.

This clone has only one observation. The V gene is TRBV28, the J gene TRBJ2-7, with D perhaps TRBD2 (6 bases). The CDR3 extends over 14 amino acids. Between the trimmed V and J ends, which lost 5 bases and 3 bases, there was a span of 14 bases. CDR1 MDHEN and CDR2 SYDVKM come from the germline V gene. The CDR3 loop is CASSPRERGYEQYF. In nucleotides, the CDR3 is TGTGCCAGCAGTCCACGGGAGAGAGGCTACGAGCAGTACTTC.

This rearrangement joins TRBV27 to TRBJ2-2, with 11 bases fitting TRBD2. Germline V gene sequence: CDR1 MNHEY, CDR2 SMNVEV (reference sequence). V was pared by 3 bases and J by 7 bases, with 19 bases of the junction left unmatched. This CDR3 is 20 amino acids long. The DNA of the CDR3 is TGTGCCAGCAGTTTTGGTCGAGGGGTAGCGGGAGGGCCGGGCCTCGGGGAGCTGTTTTTT. This translates into CASSFGRGVAGGPGLGELFF.

Comments on this clone: Other DNA variants within this sample encode the same CDR3. This chain joins TRBV7-2 and TRBJ1-5; no clear D. Germline CDR1 is SGHTA and CDR2 is FQGNSA. V gave up 1 base and J gave up 4 bases, with 5 bases separating them. CDR3 length equals 13 residues. The CDR3 loop is CASSLVGNQPQHF. The CDR3 DNA sequence: TGTGCCAGCAGCTTAGTGGGGAATCAGCCCCAGCATTTT. Drawing the rest from reference TRBV7-2 and TRBJ1-5, the complete variable domain is GAGVSQSPSNKVTEKGKDVELRCDPISGHTALYWYRQSLGQGLEFLIYFQGNSAPDKSGLPSDRFSAERTGGSVSTLTIQRTQQEDSAVYLCASSLVGNQPQHFGDGTRLSIL.

The chain couples TRBV5-1 to TRBJ2-2; 9 bases agree with TRBD2. This CDR3 is built from 17 residues. Germline loops: CDR1 SGHRS, CDR2 YFSETQ. V gave up 0 bases and J gave up 5 bases; unmatched junction bases: 8. This chain's CDR3 is CASSLGRLAEGTGELFF. CDR3 bases: TGCGCCAGCAGCTTGGGAAGACTAGCGGAAGGTACCGGGGAGCTGTTTTTT.

The chain is built from TRBV28 and TRBJ2-3, with unresolved D. Germline lookup yields CDR1 MDHEN and CDR2 SYDVKM. V dropped 3 bases and J dropped 4 bases, with 11 bases sitting between them. The CDR3 length is 14 residues. The CDR3 region is CASSLVGMADTQYF. For the CDR3, the DNA is TGTGCCAGCAGTTTGGTGGGGATGGCAGATACGCAGTATTTT. The full variable domain, rest sourced from reference TRBV28 and TRBJ2-3, is DVKVTQSSRYLVKRTGEKVFLECVQDMDHENMFWYRQDPGLGLRLIYFSYDVKMKEKGDIPEGYSVSREKKERFSLILESASTNQTSMYLCASSLVGMADTQYFGPGTRLTVL.

This clone was observed once. The V and J genes are TRBV29-1 and TRBJ2-5; D possibly corresponds to TRBD1 (6 bases). CDR1 is SQVTM, CDR2 ANQGSEA, per germline. V dropped 2 bases and J dropped 5 bases, with 12 bases sitting between them. The CDR3 consists of 13 residues. CDR3 protein: CSVENRAGETQYF. CDR3 bases: TGCAGCGTTGAAAACAGGGCCGGGGAGACCCAGTACTTC.

The chain employs TRBV6-5 and TRBJ1-4; a weak D match, TRBD1 (5 bases). CDR1 is MNHEY, CDR2 SVGAGI, per germline. The CDR3 consists of 15 residues. V gave up 2 bases and J gave up 7 bases, with 14 bases separating them. The CDR3 loop reads CASSYLQGFGEKLFF. The CDR3 DNA sequence: TGTGCCAGCAGTTACCTTCAGGGTTTTGGTGAAAAACTGTTTTTT.

The chain couples TRBV5-6 to TRBJ2-2, with TRBD1 as a possible D gene (5 bases). Between the trimmed V and J ends, which lost 2 bases and 4 bases, there was a span of 12 bases. CDR1 is SGHDT and CDR2 is YYEEEE in the germline V gene. The CDR3 covers 15 residues. The CDR3 bases are TGTGCCAGCAGCTTAAGACAGATCGCCACCGGGGAGCTGTTTTTT. Translation gives CASSLRQIATGELFF. The whole variable domain, filled in from reference TRBV5-6 and TRBJ2-2, reads DAGVTQSPTHLIKTRGQQVTLRCSPKSGHDTVSWYQQALGQGPQFIFQYYEEEERQRGNFPDRFSGHQFPNYSSELNVNALLLGDSALYLCASSLRQIATGELFFGEGSRLTVL.

This chain uses TRBV4-2 with TRBJ1-2; tentative D call: TRBD1 (6 bases). CDR1 and CDR2 (germline): LGHNA, YNFKEQ. This CDR3 contains 16 residues. V lost 0 bases and J 4 bases, leaving 15 bases between the germline ends. The CDR3, as DNA: TGTGCCAGCAGCCAAGAGCAGACACCAGGGGCCTATGGCTACACCTTC. As protein: CASSQEQTPGAYGYTF.

The V gene is TRBV11-3, the J gene TRBJ2-2, with D maybe TRBD2 (6 bases). The germline CDR1 and CDR2 sequences are SGHNT and YENEEA. The CDR3 has 15 amino acids. V dropped 3 bases and J dropped 2 bases, with 10 bases sitting between them. The CDR3 loop is CASSLGTYNTGELFF. CDR3 DNA: TGTGCCAGCAGCTTGGGGACTTATAACACCGGGGAGCTGTTTTTT.

The chain recombines TRBV4-1 with TRBJ2-7; D call uncertain. The CDR3 contains 17 residues. Germline V lookup: CDR1 MGHRA, CDR2 YSYEKL. V lost 1 base and J lost 3, with 19 bases in between. CDR3 nucleotide sequence: TGCGCCAGCAGCCAAGTTGGTGGCGATACCCCCTTCTACGAGCAGTACTTC. Translating gives CASSQVGGDTPFYEQYF.

This clone has only one observation. The CDR3 sequence is CASRGPGHSTDTQYF. The CDR3 DNA is TGTGCCAGCAGGGGACCGGGACACAGCACAGATACGCAGTATTTT. This rearrangement joins TRBV25-1 to TRBJ2-3; weak D call: TRBD1 (6 bases). The V gene's germline CDR1 is MGHDK and CDR2 SYGVNS. The CDR3 spans 15 residues. V lost 6 bases to trimming and J lost 0 bases, with 13 bases between them.

The chain carries TRBV5-4 and TRBJ1-2; 8 bases agree with TRBD1. The CDR3 is made up of 14 amino acids. After removal of 4 bases from V and 4 bases from J, the junction contained 6 bases not matched to a gene. Germline-derived CDR1 and CDR2 are SGHNT and YYREEE (reference sequence). This CDR3 reads CASSVTGDFYGYTF. The CDR3 nucleotides read TGTGCCAGCAGCGTGACAGGGGACTTCTATGGCTACACCTTC.

The CDR3 spells CASSQGAGHTEAFF. The CDR3 coding sequence is TGCGCCAGCAGCCAAGGTGCGGGGCACACTGAAGCTTTCTTT. V usage is TRBV4-3 and J usage is TRBJ1-1, with D tentatively TRBD1 (5 bases). The CDR3 consists of 14 residues. V lost 1 base, J lost 3 bases, and 9 bases lay in between. Per germline, CDR1 LGHNA and CDR2 YSLEER.

The chain recombines TRBV28 with TRBJ2-7; TRBD2 agrees at 9 bases. This CDR3 spans 18 amino acids. The J segment lost 0 bases and the V segment lost 3 bases, leaving 12 bases of the junction unmatched. Germline lookup yields CDR1 MDHEN and CDR2 SYDVKM. The CDR3 coding sequence is TGTGCCAGCAGTTTCGAGTTGACTAGCGGCCGGAGCTCCTACGAGCAGTACTTC. Protein sequence: CASSFELTSGRSSYEQYF.

The chain has TRBV6-1 and TRBJ1-5, with D uncertain. From germline, CDR1 is MNHNS and CDR2 SASEGT. V was pared by 1 base and J by 6 bases, with 10 bases between. The CDR3 runs to 14 residues. The CDR3 is CASSEGVGAQPQHF. The CDR3 DNA follows: TGTGCCAGCAGTGAAGGGGTAGGTGCTCAGCCCCAGCATTTT.

The chain combines TRBV5-4 with TRBJ2-7; no firm D call. The length of the CDR3 is 14 residues. Germline V CDR1 and CDR2: SGHNT, YYREEE (reference sequence). Trimming took 5 bases from V and 3 from J, leaving 15 bases between them. CDR3 in amino acids: CASSDSRYLYEQYF. CDR3 sequence (DNA): TGTGCCAGCAGTGATTCCAGGTACCTCTACGAGCAGTACTTC.

The chain links TRBV9 to TRBJ2-1; TRBD1 aligns across 7 bases. Germline CDR1 SGDLS, CDR2 YYNGEE. The CDR3 has 14 residues. J gave up 6 bases and V 4 bases, and 7 bases lay outside the gene matches. The chain's CDR3 is CASSPRQGGNEQFF. CDR3 sequence (DNA): TGTGCCAGCAGCCCCCGACAGGGTGGCAATGAGCAGTTCTTC.

V gene TRBV15 combines with J gene TRBJ2-1; TRBD1 matches 7 bases. This CDR3 region has 16 residues. Germline CDR1 LNHNV, CDR2 YYDKDF (reference sequence). V dropped 5 bases and J dropped 7; count of bases not matched to a gene: 14. This chain's CDR3 is CATSPGMSRGLNEQFF. The DNA for the CDR3 is TGTGCCACCAGCCCCGGAATGTCTAGGGGGCTGAATGAGCAGTTCTTC.

This chain connects TRBV7-9 to TRBJ2-6; D not certain. The CDR3 is made up of 14 amino acids. The V gene lost 10 bases and the J gene lost 4 bases, with 14 bases spanning the gap. The germline V gene encodes CDR1 SEHNR and CDR2 FQNEAQ (reference sequence). The CDR3 sequence: CATVALIGANVLTF. CDR3 bases: TGTGCCACCGTGGCCTTGATCGGGGCCAACGTCCTGACTTTC.

This chain connects TRBV29-1 to TRBJ2-3; 7 bases are a match to TRBD2. The trim removed 6 bases at V and 3 bases at J, leaving 9 bases unmatched. CDR3 size: 14 residues. From germline, CDR1 is SQVTM and CDR2 ANQGSEA. CDR3 region: CSVMGGIGTDTQYF. CDR3 nucleotides: TGCAGCGTGATGGGGGGGATCGGTACAGATACGCAGTATTTT.

The chain uses TRBV6-5 and TRBJ2-7; the match to TRBD2 covers 11 bases. The germline V gene has CDR1 MNHEY and CDR2 SVGAGI. CDR3 length equals 13 residues. The ends lost 8 bases at V and 4 bases at J; junction bases unmatched: 4. The CDR3 is CASQGLAAYEQYF. CDR3 DNA: TGTGCCAGCCAGGGACTAGCGGCATACGAGCAGTACTTC.

The V and J genes are TRBV11-1 and TRBJ2-3, with 9 positions matching TRBD2. V dropped 8 bases and J dropped 1; count of bases not matched to a gene: 4. The CDR3 length is 14 residues. Germline loops: CDR1 SGHAT, CDR2 FQDESV (reference sequence). The CDR3 nucleotides read TGTGCCAGCGACGCGGGAGGGGGCACAGATACGCAGTATTTT. Its translation is CASDAGGGTDTQYF.